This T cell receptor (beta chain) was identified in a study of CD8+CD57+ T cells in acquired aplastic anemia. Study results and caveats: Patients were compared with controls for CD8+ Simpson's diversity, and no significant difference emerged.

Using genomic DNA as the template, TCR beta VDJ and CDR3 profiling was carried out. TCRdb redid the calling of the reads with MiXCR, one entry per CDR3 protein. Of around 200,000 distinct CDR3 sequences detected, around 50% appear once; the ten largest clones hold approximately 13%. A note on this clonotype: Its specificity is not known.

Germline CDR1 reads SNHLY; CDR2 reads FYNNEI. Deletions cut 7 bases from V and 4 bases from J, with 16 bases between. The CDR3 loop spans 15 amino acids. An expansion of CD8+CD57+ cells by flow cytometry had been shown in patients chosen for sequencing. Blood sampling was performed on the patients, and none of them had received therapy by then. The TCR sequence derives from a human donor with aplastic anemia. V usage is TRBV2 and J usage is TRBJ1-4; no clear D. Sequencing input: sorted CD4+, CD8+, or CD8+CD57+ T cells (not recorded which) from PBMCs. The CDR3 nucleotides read TGTGCCAGCATATCTTGGACGGCGCTTAATGAAAAACTGTTTTTT. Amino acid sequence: CASISWTALNEKLFF.